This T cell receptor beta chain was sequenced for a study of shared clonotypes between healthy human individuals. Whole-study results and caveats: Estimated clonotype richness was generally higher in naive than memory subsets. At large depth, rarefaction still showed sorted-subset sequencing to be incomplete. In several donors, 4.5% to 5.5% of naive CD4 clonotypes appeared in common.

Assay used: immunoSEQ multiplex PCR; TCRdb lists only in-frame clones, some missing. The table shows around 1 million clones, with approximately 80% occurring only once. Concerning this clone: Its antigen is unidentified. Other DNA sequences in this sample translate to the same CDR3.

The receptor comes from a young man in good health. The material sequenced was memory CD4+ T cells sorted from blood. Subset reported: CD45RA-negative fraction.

CDR3 nucleotide sequence: TGTGCCAGTAGTTTAGGGACAGGCACAGATACGCAGTATTTT. Amino acids: CASSLGTGTDTQYF. V usage is TRBV19 and J usage is TRBJ2-3; 7 bases are shared with TRBD1. With V trimmed by 5 bases and J by 1 base, 3 bases remained unmatched. Germline CDR1 is LNHDA and CDR2 is SQIVND (reference sequence). This CDR3 is 14 amino acids long.